What follows are 4 T cell receptor beta chains derived from one specimen sequenced in a study of T cell responses to AZD1222 COVID-19 vaccine. Only in-frame clones appear in the TCRdb table, and some are missing; sequencing was by immunoSEQ multiplex PCR. The sample yields 110,000 or so clones, about 90% seen once. Material: peripheral blood, obtained on day 0 of AZD1222 vaccination. These receptors were collected from an adult in good health.

With respect to this clone: Other DNA variants within this sample encode the same CDR3. This chain uses TRBV18 with TRBJ1-5, with D tentatively TRBD1 (5 bases). The CDR3 length is 13 residues. Germline CDR1 is KGHSH and CDR2 is LQKENI. V was pared by 3 bases and J by 4 bases, with 7 bases between. The CDR3 DNA reads as TGTGCCAGCTCACCGGGGGAGAATCAGCCCCAGCATTTT. It is translated as CASSPGENQPQHF.

V gene TRBV10-3 combines with J gene TRBJ2-7; 10 bases agree with TRBD2. Germline lookup yields CDR1 ENHRY and CDR2 SYGVKD. This CDR3 has 14 residues. The J segment lost 3 bases and the V segment lost 5 bases, leaving 4 bases of the junction unmatched. CDR3 in DNA: TGTGCCATCAGTTCAACTAGCGGGGACTACGAGCAGTACTTC. Its translation: CAISSTSGDYEQYF.

The rearrangement links TRBV5-6 to TRBJ1-1; D is unclear. The germline V gene encodes CDR1 SGHDT and CDR2 YYEEEE. Trimming shortened V by 0 bases and J by 5 bases, and 14 bases separated the two germline ends. The CDR3 runs to 15 residues. This CDR3 reads CASSLVGSPFTEAFF. The DNA for the CDR3 is TGTGCCAGCAGCTTGGTTGGCAGCCCCTTTACTGAAGCTTTCTTT.

V usage is TRBV7-6 and J usage is TRBJ1-1, with unresolved D. Trimming shortened V by 5 bases and J by 0 bases, and 10 bases separated the two germline ends. In germline, CDR1 is SGHVS, CDR2 FNYEAQ. This CDR3 is built from 14 residues. The CDR3, as DNA: TGTGCCAGCAGCCCAGTAACCCTGAACACTGAAGCTTTCTTT. Translation gives CASSPVTLNTEAFF.